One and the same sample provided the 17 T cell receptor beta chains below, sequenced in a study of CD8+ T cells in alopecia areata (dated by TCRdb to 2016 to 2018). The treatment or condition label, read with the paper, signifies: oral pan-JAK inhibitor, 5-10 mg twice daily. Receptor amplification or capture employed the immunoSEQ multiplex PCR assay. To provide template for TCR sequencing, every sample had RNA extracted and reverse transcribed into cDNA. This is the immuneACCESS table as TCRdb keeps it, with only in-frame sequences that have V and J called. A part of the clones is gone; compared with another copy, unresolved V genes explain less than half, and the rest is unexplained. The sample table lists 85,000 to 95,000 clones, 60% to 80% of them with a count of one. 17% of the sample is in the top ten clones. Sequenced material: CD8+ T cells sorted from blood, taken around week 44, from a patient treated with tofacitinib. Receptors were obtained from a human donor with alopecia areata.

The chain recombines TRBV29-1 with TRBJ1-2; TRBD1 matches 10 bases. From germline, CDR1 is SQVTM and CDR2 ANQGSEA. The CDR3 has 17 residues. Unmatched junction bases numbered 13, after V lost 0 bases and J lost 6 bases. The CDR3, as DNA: TGCAGCGTTGAAGATCTCGGACAAGGGACAGGGGTTAATGGCTACACCTTC. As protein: CSVEDLGQGTGVNGYTF.

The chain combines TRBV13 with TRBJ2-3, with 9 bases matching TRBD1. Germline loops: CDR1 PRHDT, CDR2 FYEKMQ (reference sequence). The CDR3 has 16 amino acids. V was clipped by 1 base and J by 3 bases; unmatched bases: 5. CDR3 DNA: TGTGCCAGCAGCTTAGCGGGACAGGGAGGAACAGATACGCAGTATTTT. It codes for CASSLAGQGGTDTQYF.

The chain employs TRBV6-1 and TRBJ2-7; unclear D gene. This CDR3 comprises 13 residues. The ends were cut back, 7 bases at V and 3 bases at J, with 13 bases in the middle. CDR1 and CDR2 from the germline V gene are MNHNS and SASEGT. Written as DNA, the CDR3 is TGTGCCAGCACCTCCCCGACGGGCTACGAGCAGTACTTC. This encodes CASTSPTGYEQYF.

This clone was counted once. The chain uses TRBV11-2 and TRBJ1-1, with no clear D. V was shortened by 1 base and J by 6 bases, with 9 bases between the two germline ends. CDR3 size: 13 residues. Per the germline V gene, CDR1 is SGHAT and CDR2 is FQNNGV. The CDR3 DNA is TGTGCCAGCAGCTTAGCCCGGTGGGCTGAAGCTTTCTTT. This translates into CASSLARWAEAFF.

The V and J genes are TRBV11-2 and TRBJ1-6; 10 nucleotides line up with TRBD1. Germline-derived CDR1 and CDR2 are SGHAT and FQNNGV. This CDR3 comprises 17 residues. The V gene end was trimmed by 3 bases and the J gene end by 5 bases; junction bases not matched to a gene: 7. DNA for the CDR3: TGTGCCAGCAGCTTGGACAGGGGGGCGCGCCATAATTCACCCCTCCACTTT. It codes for CASSLDRGARHNSPLHF.

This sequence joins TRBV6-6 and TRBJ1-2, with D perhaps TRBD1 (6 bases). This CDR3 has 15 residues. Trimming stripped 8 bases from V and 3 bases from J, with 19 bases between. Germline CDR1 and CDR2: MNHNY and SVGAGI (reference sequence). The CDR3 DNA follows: TGTGCCAGCCTCTACGCTGGACAGACCTACTATGGCTACACCTTC. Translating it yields CASLYAGQTYYGYTF.

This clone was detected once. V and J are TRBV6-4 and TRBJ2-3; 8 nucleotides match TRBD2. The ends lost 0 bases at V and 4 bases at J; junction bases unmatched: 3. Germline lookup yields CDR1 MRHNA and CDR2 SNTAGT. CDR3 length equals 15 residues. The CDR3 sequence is CASSDSGGGPDTQYF. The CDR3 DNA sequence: TGTGCCAGCAGTGACTCGGGCGGGGGGCCAGATACGCAGTATTTT.

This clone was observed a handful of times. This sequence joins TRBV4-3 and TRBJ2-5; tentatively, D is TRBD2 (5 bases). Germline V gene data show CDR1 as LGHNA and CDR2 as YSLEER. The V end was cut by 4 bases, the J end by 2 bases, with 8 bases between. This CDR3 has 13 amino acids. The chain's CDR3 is CASSPSGQETQYF. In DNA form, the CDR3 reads TGCGCCAGCAGCCCCTCGGGACAAGAGACCCAGTACTTC.

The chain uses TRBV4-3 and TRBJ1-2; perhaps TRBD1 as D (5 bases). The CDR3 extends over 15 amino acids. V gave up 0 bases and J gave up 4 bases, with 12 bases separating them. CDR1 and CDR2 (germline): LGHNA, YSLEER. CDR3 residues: CASSQDRSGSYGYTF. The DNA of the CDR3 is TGCGCCAGCAGCCAAGATCGCTCAGGGTCCTATGGCTACACCTTC.

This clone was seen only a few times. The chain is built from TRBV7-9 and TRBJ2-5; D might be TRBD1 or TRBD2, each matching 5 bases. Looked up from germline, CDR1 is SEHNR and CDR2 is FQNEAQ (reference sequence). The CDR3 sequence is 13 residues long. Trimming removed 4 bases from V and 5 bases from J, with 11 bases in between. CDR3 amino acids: CASSYGARETQYF. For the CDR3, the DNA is TGTGCCAGCAGCTACGGGGCGCGGGAGACCCAGTACTTC.

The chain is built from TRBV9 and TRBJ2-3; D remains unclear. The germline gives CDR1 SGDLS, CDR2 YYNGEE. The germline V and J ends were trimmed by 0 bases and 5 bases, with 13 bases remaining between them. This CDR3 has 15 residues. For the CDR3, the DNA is TGTGCCAGCAGCGTAGGTAGAGTCCCCGGAGATACGCAGTATTTT. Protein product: CASSVGRVPGDTQYF.

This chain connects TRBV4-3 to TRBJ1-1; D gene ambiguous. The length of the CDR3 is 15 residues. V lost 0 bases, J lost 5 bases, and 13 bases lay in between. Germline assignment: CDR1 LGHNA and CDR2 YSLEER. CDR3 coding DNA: TGCGCCAGCAGCCAAGACCCAGACTCGGTAACTGAAGCTTTCTTT. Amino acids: CASSQDPDSVTEAFF.

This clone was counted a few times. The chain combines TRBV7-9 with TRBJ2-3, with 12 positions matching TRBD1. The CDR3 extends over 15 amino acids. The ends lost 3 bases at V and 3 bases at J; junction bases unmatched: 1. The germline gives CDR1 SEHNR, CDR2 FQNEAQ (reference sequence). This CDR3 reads CASSLGQGATDTQYF. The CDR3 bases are TGTGCCAGCAGCTTGGGACAGGGGGCTACAGATACGCAGTATTTT.

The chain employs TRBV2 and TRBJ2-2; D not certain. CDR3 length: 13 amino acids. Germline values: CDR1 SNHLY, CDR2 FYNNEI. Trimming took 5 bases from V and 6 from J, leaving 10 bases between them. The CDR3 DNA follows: TGTGCCAGCAGTCCCCGGACCGCCGGGGAGCTGTTTTTT. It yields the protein CASSPRTAGELFF.

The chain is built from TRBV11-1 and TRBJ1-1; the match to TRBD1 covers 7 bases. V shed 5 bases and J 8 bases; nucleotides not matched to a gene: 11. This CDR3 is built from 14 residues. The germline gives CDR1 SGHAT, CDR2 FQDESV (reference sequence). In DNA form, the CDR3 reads TGTGCCAGCAGCGCAAGGACAGGCCTGGGCGAAGCTTTCTTT. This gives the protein CASSARTGLGEAFF.

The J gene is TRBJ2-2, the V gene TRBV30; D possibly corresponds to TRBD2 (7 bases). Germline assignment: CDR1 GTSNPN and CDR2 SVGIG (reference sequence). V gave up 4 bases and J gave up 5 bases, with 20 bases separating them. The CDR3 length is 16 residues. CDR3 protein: CAWTFWGGLGTGELFF. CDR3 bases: TGTGCCTGGACCTTCTGGGGGGGCCTTGGTACCGGGGAGCTGTTTTTT.

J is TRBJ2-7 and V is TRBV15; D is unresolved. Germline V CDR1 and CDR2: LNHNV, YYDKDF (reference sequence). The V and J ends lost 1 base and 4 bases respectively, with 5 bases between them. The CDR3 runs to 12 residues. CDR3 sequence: CATSRGEYEQYF. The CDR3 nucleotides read TGTGCCACCAGCAGAGGCGAATACGAGCAGTACTTC. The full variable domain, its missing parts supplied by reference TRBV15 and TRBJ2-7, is DAMVIQNPRYQVTQFGKPVTLSCSQTLNHNVMYWYQQKSSQAPKLLFHYYDKDFNNEADTPDNFQSRRPNTSFCFLDIRSPGLGDTAMYLCATSRGEYEQYFGPGTRLTVT.